Following are 28 T cell receptor beta chains from one sample sequenced in a study of regulatory T cells in long-lasting Graves disease. Combining iRepertoire HTBI primers with Arm-PCR of CDR3 regions, the authors built TCR beta libraries. TCRdb itself ran the multiplex PCR reads through MiXCR, one entry per CDR3 protein. Counted here are a few hundred thousand distinct CDR3 sequences, 14% to 15% occurring once; the ten biggest clones make up under 9%. Time point meaning: newly diagnosed GD, antithyroid drugs for less than 3 months. PBMC RNA served as the TCR library source. A further study also used this sample, focusing on T cells in Graves' hyperthyroidism and ophthalmopathy.

Sequenced material: peripheral blood mononuclear cells (PBMCs), taken at new diagnosis, from a patient treated with antithyroid drugs. The receptors shown here come from a middle-aged woman with Graves disease.

This clonotype was observed many times. The chain carries TRBV20-1 and TRBJ2-7; 9 positions match TRBD1. Trimming cost V 0 bases and J 2 bases; bases outside gene matches: 11. The CDR3 runs to 17 residues. Germline V gives CDR1 DFQATT, CDR2 SNEGSKA (reference sequence). CDR3 nucleotides: TGCAGTGCTAGAGATTTAACCGCTGGGACAGGGACCTACGAGCAGTACTTC. It translates to CSARDLTAGTGTYEQYF.

The J gene is TRBJ2-1, the V gene TRBV19; TRBD2 matches 14 bases. Germline V lookup: CDR1 LNHDA, CDR2 SQIVND (reference sequence). This CDR3 contains 17 residues. Germline trimming cut 7 bases from V and 2 bases from J; bases unmatched to any gene: 7. The CDR3 nucleotides are TGTGCCAGTATTGGACTAGCGGGAGGAACGGCCTACAATGAGCAGTTCTTC. Amino acid sequence: CASIGLAGGTAYNEQFF.

The chain recombines TRBV12-5 with TRBJ2-7; D is ambiguous. The V end was cut by 2 bases, the J end by 2 bases, with 13 bases between. This CDR3 region has 15 residues. Germline CDR1 and CDR2: LGHNT and FRNRAP. The CDR3 DNA reads as TGTGCTAGTGGTTTGCAGCCCGTCCTACCCTACGAGCAGTACTTC. Residues: CASGLQPVLPYEQYF.

This clonotype was seen many times. The chain uses TRBV27 and TRBJ2-1, with D tentatively TRBD2 (6 bases). V was clipped by 5 bases and J by 2 bases, with 13 bases between them. Germline CDR1 is MNHEY and CDR2 is SMNVEV (reference sequence). CDR3 length: 15 residues. CDR3 nucleotide sequence: TGTGCCAGCAGTCCCGGAGGGCCTCCCTACAATGAGCAGTTCTTC. Translation gives CASSPGGPPYNEQFF.

V usage is TRBV19 and J usage is TRBJ1-5; tentative D call: TRBD1 (6 bases). Deletions cut 7 bases from V and 7 bases from J, with 14 bases between. Germline CDR1 is LNHDA and CDR2 is SQIVND (reference sequence). CDR3 length equals 13 residues. Written as DNA, the CDR3 is TGTGCCAGTAAGAACAGGGAGGAGCAGCCCCAGCATTTT. This sequence encodes CASKNREEQPQHF.

This clonotype was seen only a few times. The chain employs TRBV9 and TRBJ2-3; D might be TRBD1 (6 bases). This CDR3 is built from 14 residues. V lost 4 bases and J 3 bases, leaving 12 bases between the germline ends. Germline assignment: CDR1 SGDLS and CDR2 YYNGEE. The CDR3 protein is CASSPRGVTDTQYF. The CDR3 DNA is TGTGCCAGCAGCCCCAGGGGTGTAACAGATACGCAGTATTTT.

The sample holds a few counts of this clonotype. The gene calls are TRBV19 and TRBJ1-1; D uncertain. This CDR3 contains 12 residues. Germline V gene data show CDR1 as LNHDA and CDR2 as SQIVND (reference sequence). Trimming took off 7 bases at V and 1 base at J, with 7 bases between the two ends. CDR3 region: CASNLGNTEAFF. DNA of the CDR3: TGTGCCAGTAATCTCGGGAACACTGAAGCTTTCTTT. Combining the CDR3 with reference TRBV19 and TRBJ1-1 gives the whole variable domain DGGITQSPKYLFRKEGQNVTLSCEQNLNHDAMYWYRQDPGQGLRLIYYSQIVNDFQKGDIAEGYSVSREKKESFPLTVTSAQKNPTAFYLCASNLGNTEAFFGQGTRLTVV.

Many counts were recorded for this clonotype. The chain recombines TRBV12-3 or TRBV12-4 with TRBJ2-7; 7 positions agree with TRBD1. The V segment lost 7 bases and the J segment 1 base; nucleotides outside the gene matches: 16. The CDR3 has 17 amino acids. CDR3 sequence reads: CASTLGGRGPGSYEQYF. The CDR3, as DNA: TGTGCCAGCACTCTAGGGGGCCGAGGGCCGGGGTCCTACGAGCAGTACTTC.

Many counts were recorded for this clonotype. The chain employs TRBV11-1 and TRBJ2-1, with a weak D call TRBD2 (5 bases). The V end was cut by 0 bases, the J end by 9 bases, with 9 bases between. Germline V gene lookup returns CDR1 SGHAT and CDR2 FQDESV (reference sequence). The CDR3 has 13 residues. CDR3 DNA: TGTGCCAGCAGCTTAGCGTGGGAGAGTGAGCAGTTCTTC. Amino acids: CASSLAWESEQFF.

This clonotype was seen many times. V usage is TRBV7-6 and J usage is TRBJ2-7; TRBD2 agrees at 9 bases. CDR1 SGHVS and CDR2 FNYEAQ come from the germline V gene. This CDR3 is built from 18 residues. Trimming removed 2 bases from V and 0 bases from J; junction bases left unmatched: 11. Here the CDR3 reads CASSLPVSGSNPSYEQYF. Written as DNA, the CDR3 is TGTGCCAGCAGCTTACCGGTTAGCGGGAGTAACCCCTCCTACGAGCAGTACTTC.

This clonotype was detected many times. This chain links TRBV19 with TRBJ2-3, with D tentatively TRBD1 (6 bases). Germline CDR1 reads LNHDA; CDR2 reads SQIVND (reference sequence). Between the trimmed V and J ends, which lost 0 bases and 3 bases, there was a span of 16 bases. CDR3 length equals 17 residues. Here the CDR3 reads CASSIDRSITGTDTQYF. Here the CDR3 DNA reads TGTGCCAGTAGTATAGATCGGTCCATAACAGGGACAGATACGCAGTATTTT. Using reference TRBV19 and TRBJ2-3 for the parts outside the CDR3, the full variable domain is DGGITQSPKYLFRKEGQNVTLSCEQNLNHDAMYWYRQDPGQGLRLIYYSQIVNDFQKGDIAEGYSVSREKKESFPLTVTSAQKNPTAFYLCASSIDRSITGTDTQYFGPGTRLTVL.

This clonotype was counted ten times or more. The chain carries TRBV6-5 and TRBJ2-1; D is ambiguous. Trimming shortened V by 2 bases and J by 7 bases, and 15 bases separated the two germline ends. The CDR3 totals 15 residues. The germline V gene encodes CDR1 MNHEY and CDR2 SVGAGI. CDR3 loop: CASSYSRALGNEQFF. Written as DNA, the CDR3 is TGTGCCAGCAGTTACAGTCGGGCCTTGGGAAATGAGCAGTTCTTC.

The chain's CDR3 is CASSLQTANTGELFF. DNA of the CDR3: TGTGCCAGCAGCTTACAGACGGCGAACACCGGGGAGCTGTTTTTT. V and J are TRBV7-3 and TRBJ2-2; no clear D. V lost 2 bases to trimming and J lost 0 bases, with 7 bases between them. The CDR3 is made up of 15 amino acids. Looked up from germline, CDR1 is SGHTA and CDR2 is FQGTGA.

This clonotype was picked up a small number of times. A far larger clone is one nucleotide away, so this likely arose from a read error. CDR3: CASSSPGDFIGLNEQYF. The CDR3, as DNA: TGTGCCAGCAGTTCGCCCGGGGACTTTATTGGTTTGAATGAGCAGTACTTC. The genes are TRBV11-2 and TRBJ2-7, with a possible D match to TRBD2 (6 bases). The ends were cut back, 6 bases at V and 7 bases at J, with 28 bases in the middle. This CDR3 spans 17 amino acids. Germline V gene sequence: CDR1 SGHAT, CDR2 FQNNGV.

V usage is TRBV24-1 and J usage is TRBJ2-2; 11 bases are a match to TRBD2. Germline loops: CDR1 KGHDR, CDR2 SFDVKD. Unmatched junction bases numbered 6, after V lost 2 bases and J lost 2 bases. This CDR3 spans 18 amino acids. CDR3 nucleotide sequence: TGTGCCACCAGTGATTCCGGGACTAGCGGAACCAACACCGGGGAGCTGTTTTTT. Translating it yields CATSDSGTSGTNTGELFF.

This clonotype appeared many times. This chain uses TRBV20-1 with TRBJ2-7; 14 bases map to TRBD2. Germline assignment: CDR1 DFQATT and CDR2 SNEGSKA (reference sequence). The CDR3 is 19 amino acids. V lost 1 base, J lost 4 bases, and 15 bases stayed unmatched. The CDR3 spells CSARGGRGTSGSFLYEQYF. CDR3 bases: TGCAGTGCTAGAGGTGGCAGGGGGACTAGCGGGAGTTTCCTATACGAGCAGTACTTC.

Ten or more counts support this clonotype. The chain links TRBV29-1 to TRBJ1-1; TRBD1 matches at 8 bases. Germline V CDR1 and CDR2: SQVTM, ANQGSEA. This CDR3 contains 13 residues. With V trimmed by 7 bases and J by 4 bases, 8 bases remained unmatched. CDR3 amino acids: CSAGQGSGTEAFF. The CDR3 DNA sequence: TGCAGCGCTGGACAGGGAAGTGGCACTGAAGCTTTCTTT.

This clonotype was detected a few times. This sequence joins TRBV4-2 and TRBJ2-5, with 9 bases matching TRBD2. This CDR3 has 17 amino acids. Per the germline V gene, CDR1 is LGHNA and CDR2 is YNFKEQ. The J segment lost 9 bases and the V segment lost 1 base, leaving 15 bases of the junction unmatched. In DNA, the CDR3 is TGTGCCAGCAGCCAAGTAAAAAGTGGCGGGAGGGGAACGGCCCAGTACTTC. Translating it yields CASSQVKSGGRGTAQYF.

This clonotype was counted ten times or more. The V gene is TRBV10-2, the J gene TRBJ2-1, with D possibly being TRBD2 (5 bases). The CDR3 is made up of 16 amino acids. Deletions cut 8 bases from V and 2 bases from J, with 19 bases between. CDR1 and CDR2 from the germline V gene are WSHSY and SAAADI. The CDR3 coding sequence is TGCGCCAGCGGTAGGACTCAAGGCCGGACCTACAATGAGCAGTTCTTC. This encodes CASGRTQGRTYNEQFF.

This clonotype has a count of ten or more. V is TRBV29-1 and J is TRBJ2-1; tentative D call: TRBD1 (6 bases). Per germline, CDR1 SQVTM and CDR2 ANQGSEA. V was shortened by 2 bases and J by 2 bases, with 13 bases between the two germline ends. The CDR3 is 15 residues long. The DNA of the CDR3 is TGCAGCGTTGAATGGGCAGGGGTTACCTACAATGAGCAGTTCTTC. Its translation: CSVEWAGVTYNEQFF.

This clonotype was found many times. The genes are TRBV5-1 and TRBJ2-1; D is unresolved. The CDR3 has 15 residues. Between the trimmed V and J ends, which lost 7 bases and 5 bases, there was a span of 19 bases. Germline V CDR1 and CDR2: SGHRS, YFSETQ. CDR3 nucleotide sequence: TGCGCCAGCTCCCCAGGCACACGAACAAACAATGAGCAGTTCTTC. Residues: CASSPGTRTNNEQFF.

This clonotype was seen ten or more times. The chain links TRBV6-2 or TRBV6-3 to TRBJ1-2; D unclear. The CDR3 contains 15 residues. CDR1 MNHEY and CDR2 SVGEGT come from the germline V gene. The V end was cut by 2 bases, the J end by 0 bases, with 10 bases between. The DNA of the CDR3 is TGTGCCAGCAGTTACCGGACCTCAGCTAACTATGGCTACACCTTC. Amino acids: CASSYRTSANYGYTF.

The rearrangement uses TRBV7-9 and TRBJ2-3, with TRBD1 matching over 7 bases. Trimming took 5 bases from V and 2 from J; bases not matched to a gene: 4. The CDR3 has 14 amino acids. The germline CDR1 and CDR2 sequences are SEHNR and FQNEAQ (reference sequence). In DNA, the CDR3 is TGTGCCAGCAGCCCCGGGACAGTCACAGATACGCAGTATTTT. Its protein is CASSPGTVTDTQYF.

This clonotype was counted a few times. The chain carries TRBV5-1 and TRBJ2-6, with TRBD2 identical over 12 bases. Trimming took 3 bases from V and 4 from J; bases not matched to a gene: 11. The CDR3 has 19 residues. The V gene's germline CDR1 is SGHRS and CDR2 YFSETQ. CDR3 in amino acids: CASSSYRLAGERGANVLTF. In DNA, the CDR3 is TGCGCCAGCAGCTCGTATAGACTAGCGGGAGAGCGAGGGGCCAACGTCCTGACTTTC. The entire variable domain, with the rest obtained from reference TRBV5-1 and TRBJ2-6, is as follows: KAGVTQTPRYLIKTRGQQVTLSCSPISGHRSVSWYQQTPGQGLQFLFEYFSETQRNKGNFPGRFSGRQFSNSRSEMNVSTLELGDSALYLCASSSYRLAGERGANVLTFGAGSRLTVL.

This clonotype has a count of ten or more. A junction end diverges from the germline sequence, so it may reflect a read error. This sequence joins TRBV7-2 and TRBJ2-5; D is possibly TRBD2 (6 bases). The germline CDR1 and CDR2 sequences are SGHTA and FQGNSA. CDR3 length: 12 amino acids. In DNA, the CDR3 is TGTGCCAGCAGCGCGGAGGGCCTACAGTCGATCTTC. It codes for CASSAEGLQSIF.

This clonotype was counted at least ten times. V is TRBV12-3 or TRBV12-4 and J is TRBJ1-1, with D possibly being TRBD1 (6 bases). The germline V and J ends were trimmed by 5 bases and 5 bases, with 9 bases remaining between them. CDR3 length equals 12 residues. CDR3: CASSTQGTEAFF. CDR3 in DNA: TGTGCCAGCAGTACTCAGGGGACTGAAGCTTTCTTT.

The gene calls are TRBV7-9 and TRBJ2-7; a weak D match, TRBD2 (6 bases). This CDR3 region has 16 residues. Trimming took 5 bases from V and 4 from J, leaving 21 bases between them. Germline loops: CDR1 SEHNR, CDR2 FQNEAQ (reference sequence). The CDR3 spells CASSTGGAAGLYEQYF. The CDR3 nucleotides read TGTGCCAGCAGCACCGGAGGTGCAGCGGGTTTGTACGAGCAGTACTTC.

The chain combines TRBV14 with TRBJ2-1; unclear D gene. Germline V CDR1 and CDR2: SGHDN, FVKESK. The CDR3 contains 18 residues. Trimming took 1 base from V and 2 from J, leaving 18 bases between them. This chain's CDR3 is CASSQVPSGATTYNEQFF. As DNA, the CDR3 is TGTGCCAGCAGCCAAGTCCCCTCTGGCGCGACGACCTACAATGAGCAGTTCTTC.